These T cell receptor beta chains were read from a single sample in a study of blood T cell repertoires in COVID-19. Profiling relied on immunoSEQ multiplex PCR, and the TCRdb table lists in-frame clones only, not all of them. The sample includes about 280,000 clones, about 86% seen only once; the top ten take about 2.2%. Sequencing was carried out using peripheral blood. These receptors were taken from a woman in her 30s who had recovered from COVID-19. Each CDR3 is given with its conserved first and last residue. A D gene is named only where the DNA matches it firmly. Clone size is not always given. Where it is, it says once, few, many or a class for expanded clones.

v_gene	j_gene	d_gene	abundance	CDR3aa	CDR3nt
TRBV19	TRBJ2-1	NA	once	CASSMGLYREQFF	TGTGCCAGTAGTATGGGACTCTATAGGGAGCAGTTCTTC
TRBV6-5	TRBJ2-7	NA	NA	CASTVRITAYEQYF	TGTGCCAGCACCGTCCGCATTACAGCCTACGAGCAGTACTTC
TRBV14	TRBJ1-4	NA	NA	CASSQRTAEKLFF	TGTGCCAGCAGCCAACGGACAGCTGAAAAACTGTTTTTT
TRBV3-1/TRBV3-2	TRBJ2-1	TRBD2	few	CASSQGGSGLVILF	TGTGCCAGCAGCCAAGGTGGTTCGGGACTAGTCATCCTCTTC
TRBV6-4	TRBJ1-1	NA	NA	CASSDTAGTEAFF	TGTGCCAGCAGTGACACAGCCGGGACAGAAGCTTTCTTT
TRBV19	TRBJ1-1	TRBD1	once	CASSRTGARTEAFF	TGTGCCAGTAGCCGGACAGGGGCTCGCACTGAAGCTTTCTTT
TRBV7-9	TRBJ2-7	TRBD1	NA	CASGGQVAYEQYF	TGTGCCAGCGGGGGACAGGTTGCCTACGAGCAGTACTTC
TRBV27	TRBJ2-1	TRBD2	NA	CASSFSGGSSSYNEQFF	TGTGCCAGCAGTTTTTCCGGGGGGAGTAGCTCCTACAATGAGCAGTTCTTC
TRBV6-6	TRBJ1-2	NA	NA	CASSYAIANYGYTF	TGTGCCAGCAGTTACGCCATAGCTAACTATGGCTACACCTTC
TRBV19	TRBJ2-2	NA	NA	CATKEGRGYTGELFF	TGTGCCACCAAAGAGGGCAGGGGTTACACCGGGGAGCTGTTTTTT
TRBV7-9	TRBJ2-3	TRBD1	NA	CASSLVTGGSRDTQYF	TGTGCCAGCAGCTTAGTGACAGGGGGGAGTCGGGATACGCAGTATTTT
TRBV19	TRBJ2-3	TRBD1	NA	CASSLTGAPADTQYF	TGTGCCAGTAGCCTAACAGGGGCCCCCGCAGATACGCAGTATTTT
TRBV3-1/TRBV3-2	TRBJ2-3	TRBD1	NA	CASSQNRQGTDTQYF	TGTGCCAGCAGCCAAAACCGACAGGGAACAGATACGCAGTATTTT
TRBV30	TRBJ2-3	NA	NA	CAWSVSLDTQYF	TGTGCCTGGAGTGTTAGCTTGGATACGCAGTATTTT
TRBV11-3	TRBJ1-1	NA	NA	CASSSPRASEAFF	TGTGCCAGCAGCTCACCCAGGGCATCTGAAGCTTTCTTT
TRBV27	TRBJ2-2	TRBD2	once	CASSSGLAANTGELFF	TGTGCCAGCAGTTCCGGACTAGCGGCGAACACCGGGGAGCTGTTTTTT
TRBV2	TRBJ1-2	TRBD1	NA	CASSGTGGDGYTF	TGTGCCAGCAGTGGGACAGGGGGCGACGGCTACACCTTC